This T cell receptor beta chain originates from a study of neoadjuvant anti-PD-1 for oral cavity cancer. With regard to this clone: Its ends do not fully match the called genes, so a read error is possible.

The CDR3 sequence is 11 residues long. Per germline, CDR1 MNHNS and CDR2 SASEGT. Clones were sequenced by immunoSEQ multiplex PCR, and TCRdb holds only the in-frame ones, with some missing. Among 14,000 or so clones, around 76% were seen once, and the ten largest hold under 2.5%. Sample time point: after neoadjuvant nivolumab, at surgical resection. Stage II-IVA oral cavity squamous cell carcinoma was new and untreated by systemic or radiation therapy. These oral cavity squamous cell carcinomas were HPV-negative and locally advanced. Sequenced here: PBMCs, sampled after nivolumab (anti-PD-1) treatment. The origin of this receptor is a person between 40 and 80 years old with oral cavity squamous cell carcinoma. The chain uses TRBV6-1 and TRBJ2-7; D not resolved. CDR3: CASSEWVDAHF. CDR3 DNA sequence: TGTGCCAGCAGTGAATGGGTTGATGCCCACTTC.